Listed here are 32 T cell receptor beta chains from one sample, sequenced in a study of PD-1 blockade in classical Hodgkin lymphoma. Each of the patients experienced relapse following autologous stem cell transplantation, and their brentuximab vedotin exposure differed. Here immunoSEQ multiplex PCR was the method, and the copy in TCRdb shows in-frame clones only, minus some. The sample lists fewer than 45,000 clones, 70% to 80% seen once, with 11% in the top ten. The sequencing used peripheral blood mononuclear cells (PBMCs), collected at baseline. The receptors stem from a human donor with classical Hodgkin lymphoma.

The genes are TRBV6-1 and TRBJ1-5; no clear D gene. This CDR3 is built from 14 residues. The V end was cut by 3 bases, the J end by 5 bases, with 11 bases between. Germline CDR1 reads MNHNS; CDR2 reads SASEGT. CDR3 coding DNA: TGTGCCAGCAGTGACATGGGGTTAGATCAGCCCCAGCATTTT. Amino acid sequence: CASSDMGLDQPQHF.

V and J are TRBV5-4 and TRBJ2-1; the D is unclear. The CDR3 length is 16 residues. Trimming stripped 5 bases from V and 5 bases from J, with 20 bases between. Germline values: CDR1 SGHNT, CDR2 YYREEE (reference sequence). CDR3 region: CASSTDQFSADNEQFF. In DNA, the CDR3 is TGTGCCAGCAGTACCGACCAATTTTCGGCCGACAATGAGCAGTTCTTC.

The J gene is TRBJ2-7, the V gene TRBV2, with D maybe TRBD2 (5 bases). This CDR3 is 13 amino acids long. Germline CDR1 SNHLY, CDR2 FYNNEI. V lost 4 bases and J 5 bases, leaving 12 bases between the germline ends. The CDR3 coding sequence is TGTGCCAGCAGTGCGGGGAGAATAGACGAGCAGTACTTC. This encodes CASSAGRIDEQYF. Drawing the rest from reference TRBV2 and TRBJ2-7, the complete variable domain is EPEVTQTPSHQVTQMGQEVILRCVPISNHLYFYWYRQILGQKVEFLVSFYNNEISEKSEIFDDQFSVERPDGSNFTLKIRSTKLEDSAMYFCASSAGRIDEQYFGPGTRLTVT.

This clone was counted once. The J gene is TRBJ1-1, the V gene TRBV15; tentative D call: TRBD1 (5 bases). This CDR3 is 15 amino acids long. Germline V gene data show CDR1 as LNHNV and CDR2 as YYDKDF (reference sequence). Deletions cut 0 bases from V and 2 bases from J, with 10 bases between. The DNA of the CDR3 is TGTGCCACCAGCAGAGATAAGGGGCCCAACACTGAAGCTTTCTTT. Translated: CATSRDKGPNTEAFF.

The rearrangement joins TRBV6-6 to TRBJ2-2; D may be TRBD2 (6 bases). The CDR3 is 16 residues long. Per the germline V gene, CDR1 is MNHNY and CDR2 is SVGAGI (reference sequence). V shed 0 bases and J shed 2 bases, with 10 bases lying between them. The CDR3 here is CASSYSAGHNTGELFF. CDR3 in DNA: TGTGCCAGCAGTTACTCAGCGGGCCATAACACCGGGGAGCTGTTTTTT.

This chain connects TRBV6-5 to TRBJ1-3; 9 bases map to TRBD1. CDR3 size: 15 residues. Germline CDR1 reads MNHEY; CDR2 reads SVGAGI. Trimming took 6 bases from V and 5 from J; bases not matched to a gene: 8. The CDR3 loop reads CASRGLQGARNTIYF. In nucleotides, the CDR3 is TGTGCCAGCAGAGGGCTACAGGGGGCCCGAAACACCATATATTTT.

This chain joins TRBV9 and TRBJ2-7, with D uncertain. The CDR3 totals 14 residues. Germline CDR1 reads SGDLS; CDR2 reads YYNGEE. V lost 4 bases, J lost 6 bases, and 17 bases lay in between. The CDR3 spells CASSLRPSAAEQYF. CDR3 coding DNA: TGTGCCAGCAGCTTGAGACCCAGTGCGGCCGAGCAGTACTTC.

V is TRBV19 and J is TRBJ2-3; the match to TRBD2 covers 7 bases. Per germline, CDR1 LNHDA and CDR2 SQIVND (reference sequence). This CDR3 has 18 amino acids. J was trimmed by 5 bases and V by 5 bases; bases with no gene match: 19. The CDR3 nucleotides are TGTGCCAGTAGTCCTGGCCCCTCTCGCGGGAGTATGAAAGATACGCAGTATTTT. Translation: CASSPGPSRGSMKDTQYF.

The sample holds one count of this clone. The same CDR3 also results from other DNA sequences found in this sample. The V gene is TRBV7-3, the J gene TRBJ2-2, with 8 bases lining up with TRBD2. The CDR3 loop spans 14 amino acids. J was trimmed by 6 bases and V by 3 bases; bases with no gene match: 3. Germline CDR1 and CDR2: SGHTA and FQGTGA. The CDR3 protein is CASSFGLAAGELFF. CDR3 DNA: TGTGCCAGCAGCTTCGGACTAGCCGCCGGGGAGCTGTTTTTT.

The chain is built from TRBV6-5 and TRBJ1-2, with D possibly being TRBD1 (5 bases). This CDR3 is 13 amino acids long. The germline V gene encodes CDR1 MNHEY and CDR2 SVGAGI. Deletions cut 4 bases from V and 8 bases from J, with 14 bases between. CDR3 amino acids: CASSSGPWEGYTF. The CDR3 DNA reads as TGTGCCAGCAGTTCGGGACCTTGGGAGGGCTACACCTTC.

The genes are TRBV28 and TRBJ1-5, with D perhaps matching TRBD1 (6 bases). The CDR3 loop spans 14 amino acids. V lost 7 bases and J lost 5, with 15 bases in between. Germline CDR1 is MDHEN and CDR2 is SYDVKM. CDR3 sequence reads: CASNGRGYDQPQHF. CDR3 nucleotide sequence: TGTGCCAGCAACGGAAGGGGGTATGATCAGCCCCAGCATTTT.

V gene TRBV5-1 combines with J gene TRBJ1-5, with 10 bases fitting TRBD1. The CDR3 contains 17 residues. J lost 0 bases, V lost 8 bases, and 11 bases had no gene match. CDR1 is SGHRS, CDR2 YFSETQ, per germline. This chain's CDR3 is CARETGGRSYSNQPQHF. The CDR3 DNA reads TGCGCCAGGGAGACAGGGGGCCGTTCTTATAGCAATCAGCCCCAGCATTTT.

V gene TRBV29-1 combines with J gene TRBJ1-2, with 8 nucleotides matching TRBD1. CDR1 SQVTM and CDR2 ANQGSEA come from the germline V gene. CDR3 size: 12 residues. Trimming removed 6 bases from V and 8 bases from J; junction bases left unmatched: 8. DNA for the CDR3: TGCAGCGTGTCGACAGGGGCGGGGGGCTACACCTTC. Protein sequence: CSVSTGAGGYTF.

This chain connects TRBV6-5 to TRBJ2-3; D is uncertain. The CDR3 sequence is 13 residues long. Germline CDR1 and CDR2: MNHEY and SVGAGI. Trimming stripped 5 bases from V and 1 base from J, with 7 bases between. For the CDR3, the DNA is TGTGCCAGCAGTCCCCCAGGCACAGATACGCAGTATTTT. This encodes CASSPPGTDTQYF.

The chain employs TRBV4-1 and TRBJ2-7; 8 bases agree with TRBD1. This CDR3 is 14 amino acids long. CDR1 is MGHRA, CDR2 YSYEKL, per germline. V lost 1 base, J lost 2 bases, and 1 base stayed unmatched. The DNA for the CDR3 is TGCGCCAGCAGCCAAGGACAGGGGACCTACGAGCAGTACTTC. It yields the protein CASSQGQGTYEQYF.

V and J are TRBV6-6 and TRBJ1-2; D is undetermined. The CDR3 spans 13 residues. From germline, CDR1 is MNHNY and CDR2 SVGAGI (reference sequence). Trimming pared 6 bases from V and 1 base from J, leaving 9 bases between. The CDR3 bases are TGTGCCAGCAGCAACGCGGGTAACTATGGCTACACCTTC. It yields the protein CASSNAGNYGYTF.

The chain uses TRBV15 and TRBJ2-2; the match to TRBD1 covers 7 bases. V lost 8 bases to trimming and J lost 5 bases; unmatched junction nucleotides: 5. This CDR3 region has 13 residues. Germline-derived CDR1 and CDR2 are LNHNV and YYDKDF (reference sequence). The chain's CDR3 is CATRKQGTGELFF. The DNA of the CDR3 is TGTGCCACCCGAAAACAGGGGACCGGGGAGCTGTTTTTT.

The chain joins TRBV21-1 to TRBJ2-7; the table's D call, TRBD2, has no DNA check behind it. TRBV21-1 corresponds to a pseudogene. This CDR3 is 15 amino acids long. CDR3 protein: CASSKSLPGGYEQYF. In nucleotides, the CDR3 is TGTGCCAGCAGCAAAAGTTTGCCGGGAGGGTACGAGCAGTACTTC.

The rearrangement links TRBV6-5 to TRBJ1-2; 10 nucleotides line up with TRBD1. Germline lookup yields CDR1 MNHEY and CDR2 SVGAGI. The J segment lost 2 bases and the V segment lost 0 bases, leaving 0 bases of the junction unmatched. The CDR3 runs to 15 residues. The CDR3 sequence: CASSYSGQGNYGYTF. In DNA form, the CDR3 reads TGTGCCAGCAGTTACTCGGGACAGGGGAACTATGGCTACACCTTC.

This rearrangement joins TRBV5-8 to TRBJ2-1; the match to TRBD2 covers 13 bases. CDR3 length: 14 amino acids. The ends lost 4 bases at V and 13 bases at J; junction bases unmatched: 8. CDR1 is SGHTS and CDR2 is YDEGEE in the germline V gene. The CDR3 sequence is CASSLGLAGVSQFF. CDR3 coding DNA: TGTGCCAGCAGCCTCGGACTAGCGGGAGTATCACAGTTCTTC.

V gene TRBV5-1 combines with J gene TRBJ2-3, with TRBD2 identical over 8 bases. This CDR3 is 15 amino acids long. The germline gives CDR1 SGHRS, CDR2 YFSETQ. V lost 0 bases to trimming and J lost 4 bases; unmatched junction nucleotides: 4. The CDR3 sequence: CASSLGSGNSDTQYF. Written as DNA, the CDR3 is TGCGCCAGCAGCTTGGGTAGCGGGAATTCAGATACGCAGTATTTT.

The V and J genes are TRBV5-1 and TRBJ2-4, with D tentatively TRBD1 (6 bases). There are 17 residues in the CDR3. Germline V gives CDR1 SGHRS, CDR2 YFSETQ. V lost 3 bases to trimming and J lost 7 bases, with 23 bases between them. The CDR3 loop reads CASSWSAGTNVENIQYF. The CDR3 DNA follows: TGCGCCAGCAGCTGGTCTGCCGGGACAAATGTAGAGAACATTCAGTACTTC.

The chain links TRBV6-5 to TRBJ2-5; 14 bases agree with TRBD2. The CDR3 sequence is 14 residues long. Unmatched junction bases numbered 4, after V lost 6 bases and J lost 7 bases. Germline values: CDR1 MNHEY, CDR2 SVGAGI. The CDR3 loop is CASSGLAGGGTQYF. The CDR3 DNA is TGTGCCAGCAGCGGACTAGCGGGAGGAGGGACCCAGTACTTC.

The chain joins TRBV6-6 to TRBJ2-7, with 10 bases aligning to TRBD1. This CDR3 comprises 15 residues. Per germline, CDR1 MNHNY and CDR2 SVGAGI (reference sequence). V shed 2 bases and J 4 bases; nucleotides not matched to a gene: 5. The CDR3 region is CASSYVGQGRYEQYF. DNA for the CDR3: TGTGCCAGCAGTTACGTGGGACAGGGGAGGTACGAGCAGTACTTC.

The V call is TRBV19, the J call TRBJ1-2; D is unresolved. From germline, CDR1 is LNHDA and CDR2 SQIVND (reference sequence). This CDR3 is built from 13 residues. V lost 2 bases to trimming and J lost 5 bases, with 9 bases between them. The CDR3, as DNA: TGTGCCAGTAGTATACGGGTCGGGTATGGCTACACCTTC. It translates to CASSIRVGYGYTF.

Here the CDR3 reads CASSHGGSYEQYF. As DNA, the CDR3 is TGTGCCAGCAGCCACGGAGGCTCCTACGAGCAGTACTTC. V is TRBV28 and J is TRBJ2-7; D possibly corresponds to TRBD2 (5 bases). The CDR3 is 13 amino acids. The germline V gene encodes CDR1 MDHEN and CDR2 SYDVKM. Between the trimmed V and J ends, which lost 6 bases and 0 bases, there was a span of 9 bases.

The CDR3 region is CASSEAASGNYEQYF. CDR3 sequence (DNA): TGTGCCAGCAGTGAAGCGGCTAGCGGGAATTACGAGCAGTACTTC. The chain uses TRBV6-1 and TRBJ2-7; 9 bases match TRBD2. Germline V gene sequence: CDR1 MNHNS, CDR2 SASEGT. With 0 bases clipped from V and 4 bases from J, the junction kept 4 bases outside the gene matches. This CDR3 is 15 amino acids long.

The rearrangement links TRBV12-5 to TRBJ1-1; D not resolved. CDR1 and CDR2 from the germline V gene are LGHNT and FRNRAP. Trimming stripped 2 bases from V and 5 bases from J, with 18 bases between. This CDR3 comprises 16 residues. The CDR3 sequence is CASGLSLTPAGTEAFF. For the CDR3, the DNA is TGTGCTAGTGGTTTGTCTTTGACCCCTGCGGGGACTGAAGCTTTCTTT.

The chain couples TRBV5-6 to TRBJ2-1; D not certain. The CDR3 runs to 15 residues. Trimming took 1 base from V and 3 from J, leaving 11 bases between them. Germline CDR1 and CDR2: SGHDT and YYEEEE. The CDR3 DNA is TGTGCCAGCAGCTTGCCCGGCCATCTCTACAATGAGCAGTTCTTC. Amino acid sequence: CASSLPGHLYNEQFF.

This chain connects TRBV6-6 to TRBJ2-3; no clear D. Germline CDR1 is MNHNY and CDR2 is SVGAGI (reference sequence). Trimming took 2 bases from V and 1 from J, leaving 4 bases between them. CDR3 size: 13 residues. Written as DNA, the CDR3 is TGTGCCAGCAGTTACGGGGGCACAGATACGCAGTATTTT. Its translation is CASSYGGTDTQYF.

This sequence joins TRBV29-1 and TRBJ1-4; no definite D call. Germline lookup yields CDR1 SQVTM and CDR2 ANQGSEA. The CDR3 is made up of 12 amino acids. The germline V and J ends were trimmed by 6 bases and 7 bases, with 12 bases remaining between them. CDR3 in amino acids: CSVAGWGEKLFF. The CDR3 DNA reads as TGCAGCGTGGCCGGGTGGGGTGAAAAACTGTTTTTT. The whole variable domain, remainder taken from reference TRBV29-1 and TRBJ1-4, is SAVISQKPSRDICQRGTSLTIQCQVDSQVTMMFWYRQQPGQSLTLIATANQGSEATYESGFVIDKFPISRPNLTFSTLTVSNMSPEDSSIYLCSVAGWGEKLFFGSGTQLSVL.

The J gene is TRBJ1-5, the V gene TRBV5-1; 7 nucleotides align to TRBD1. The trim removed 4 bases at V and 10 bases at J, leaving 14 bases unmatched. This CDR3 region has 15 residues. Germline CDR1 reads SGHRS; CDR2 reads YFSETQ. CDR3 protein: CASSPGTAGAEPQHF. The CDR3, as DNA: TGCGCCAGCAGCCCCGGGACAGCCGGAGCCGAACCCCAGCATTTT.